These T cell receptor beta chains were read from a single sample in a study of T cell clones after liver transplantation. The data were produced by immunoSEQ multiplex PCR, yet TCRdb's version contains in-frame clones alone and is incomplete. The sample contains some 60,000 clones, 71% of which appear only once. The material was CD4+ T cells from blood, obtained before liver transplant. These TCRs come from a human donor who received a liver transplant. CDR3s include the opening cysteine and the closing phenylalanine or tryptophan. The D gene is left open where the match is weak. Size is stated for part of the rows, as once, few or many counts, or as a class when the clone is expanded.

CDR3: CASSWGGDTQYF; DNA: TGTGCCAGCAGCTGGGGAGGAGATACGCAGTATTTT; size: once; V: TRBV7-8; J: TRBJ2-3; D: -
CDR3: CASSVGGKLFF; DNA: TGTGCCAGCAGTGTAGGGGGAAAACTGTTTTTT; size: -; V: TRBV2; J: TRBJ1-4; D: -
CDR3: CASSLSVGLGTLSGEQYF; DNA: TGTGCCAGCAGTTTATCTGTAGGGTTGGGGACTTTGTCTGGCGAGCAGTACTTC; size: few; V: TRBV28; J: TRBJ2-7; D: -
CDR3: CASSSPGTGEYEQYF; DNA: TGTGCCAGCAGCAGCCCTGGGACAGGGGAATACGAGCAGTACTTC; size: many; V: TRBV11-1; J: TRBJ2-7; D: TRBD1
CDR3: CASSSSGGNNSPLHF; DNA: TGTGCCAGCAGCTCGTCCGGGGGTAATAATTCACCCCTCCACTTT; size: -; V: TRBV9; J: TRBJ1-6; D: -
CDR3: CASSQGRAGYQPQHF; DNA: TGCGCCAGCAGCCAAGGAAGAGCGGGGTATCAGCCCCAGCATTTT; size: -; V: TRBV4-1; J: TRBJ1-5; D: -
CDR3: CASSLQGSGELFF; DNA: TGTGCCAGCAGCCTCCAGGGGTCCGGGGAGCTGTTTTTT; size: many; V: TRBV7-9; J: TRBJ2-2; D: -
CDR3: CASSLAGQGARSPLHF; DNA: TGTGCCAGCAGCTTAGCCGGACAGGGGGCGCGTTCACCCCTCCACTTT; size: many; V: TRBV11-1; J: TRBJ1-6; D: TRBD1
CDR3: CASTLGGGGEKLFF; DNA: TGTGCCAGCACCCTAGGGGGGGGCGGGGAAAAACTGTTTTTT; size: -; V: TRBV2; J: TRBJ1-4; D: -
CDR3: CASRQSSGGNYNEQFF; DNA: TGTGCCAGTAGGCAATCTAGCGGGGGGAACTACAATGAGCAGTTCTTC; size: -; V: TRBV19; J: TRBJ2-1; D: TRBD2
CDR3: CASSFGGFNEKLFF; DNA: TGTGCCAGCAGCTTCGGGGGGTTTAATGAAAAACTGTTTTTT; size: many; V: TRBV5-6; J: TRBJ1-4; D: -
CDR3: CASSFYTGELFF; DNA: TGTGCCAGCAGCTTCTACACCGGGGAGCTGTTTTTT; size: few; V: TRBV7-3; J: TRBJ2-2; D: -
CDR3: CASSEIGRPEETQYF; DNA: TGTGCCAGCAGTGAAATCGGCAGGCCTGAAGAGACCCAGTACTTC; size: -; V: TRBV2; J: TRBJ2-5; D: -
CDR3: CASRDTGAGGYEQYF; DNA: TGTGCCAGCAGGGACACCGGGGCCGGAGGGTACGAGCAGTACTTC; size: -; V: TRBV28; J: TRBJ2-7; D: -
CDR3: CASSKAPGPGTGGFNSPLHF; DNA: TGTGCCAGCAGCAAAGCGCCTGGTCCCGGGACAGGGGGGTTTAATTCACCCCTCCACTTT; size: few; V: TRBV21-1; J: TRBJ1-6; D: -
CDR3: CASSLWGQSTYNEQFF; DNA: TGTGCCAGCAGCTTATGGGGACAGTCGACCTACAATGAGCAGTTCTTC; size: few; V: TRBV7-2; J: TRBJ2-1; D: TRBD1